This T cell receptor beta chain stems from a study of blood T cell repertoires in COVID-19. Study summary: Nucleic acid was either cDNA or gDNA, and it came from T cells, B-cell-depleted T cells, or PBMCs.

Generated by immunoSEQ multiplex PCR, the TCRdb table keeps only in-frame clones and is missing some. The sample includes hundreds of thousands of clones, approximately 84% of them seen just once. V lost 6 bases to trimming and J lost 2 bases; unmatched junction nucleotides: 4. CDR1 and CDR2 from the germline V gene are MGHDK and SYGVNS. The CDR3 has 13 amino acids. For this clone: This is likely an artifact of a read error, given a far larger clone one base away.

Before being deemed recovered, Cohort 3 donors had two negative PCRs, clearance, or symptom resolution. Sequenced: PBMCs or T cells enriched from blood (not recorded which). The sequence derives from a middle-aged man who had recovered from COVID-19. The chain carries TRBV25-1 and TRBJ2-7, with 7 nucleotides matching TRBD1. The CDR3 loop reads CASSFGTAYEQYF. DNA of the CDR3: TGTGCCAGCAGCTTCGGGACAGCCTACGAGCAGTACTTC.